Presented here are 23 T cell receptor beta chains from one specimen sequenced in a study of cytomegalovirus exposure and HLA in healthy donors. In the PCR, 60 Vbeta and 13 Jbeta primers were used. Method: immunoSEQ multiplex PCR; TCRdb's copy keeps in-frame clones and lacks some. The data contain 100,000 to 150,000 clones, around three quarters of them singletons. Source material: PBMCs. These receptors were taken from a man under 40 in good health and CMV-seronegative.

The chain carries TRBV5-6 and TRBJ2-5, with 9 positions matching TRBD1. Looked up from germline, CDR1 is SGHDT and CDR2 is YYEEEE. CDR3 length: 15 amino acids. Trimming at V came to 1 base and at J to 4 bases, leaving 5 bases not matched to a gene. CDR3 loop: CASSLTGQGGETQYF. Written as DNA, the CDR3 is TGTGCCAGCAGCTTGACGGGACAGGGTGGAGAGACCCAGTACTTC. The full variable domain, its missing parts supplied by reference TRBV5-6 and TRBJ2-5, is DAGVTQSPTHLIKTRGQQVTLRCSPKSGHDTVSWYQQALGQGPQFIFQYYEEEERQRGNFPDRFSGHQFPNYSSELNVNALLLGDSALYLCASSLTGQGGETQYFGPGTRLLVL.

Details on this clone: At one end, the junction sequence differs from germline, possibly due to a read error. The chain recombines TRBV5-1 with TRBJ1-1; D not certain. Germline loops: CDR1 SGHRS, CDR2 YFSETQ. The CDR3 sequence is 16 residues long. CDR3 sequence: CASSPPAVSLNTAAFF. CDR3 coding DNA: TGCGCTAGCAGCCCACCGGCGGTCAGCCTGAACACTGCAGCTTTCTTT.

In its sample, this clone was seen a few times. This chain uses TRBV5-1 with TRBJ1-1; D is ambiguous. This CDR3 spans 12 amino acids. Germline V gene data show CDR1 as SGHRS and CDR2 as YFSETQ. V gave up 4 bases and J gave up 8 bases, with 12 bases separating them. CDR3 DNA: TGCGCCAGCAGCCTCAGGCCGCCAGAAGCTTTCTTT. As protein: CASSLRPPEAFF.

The sample holds one count of this clone. V and J are TRBV5-1 and TRBJ2-7; D is possibly TRBD1 (5 bases). In germline, CDR1 is SGHRS, CDR2 YFSETQ. Trimming cost V 0 bases and J 0 bases, with 10 bases left between them. The CDR3 totals 15 residues. In nucleotides, the CDR3 is TGCGCCAGCAGCTTGGAGCTAGGGGCCTCCTACGAGCAGTACTTC. Translated: CASSLELGASYEQYF.

V usage is TRBV5-4 and J usage is TRBJ1-3; D may be TRBD1 (5 bases). The CDR3 consists of 15 residues. The ends were cut back, 1 base at V and 0 bases at J, with 8 bases in the middle. CDR1 is SGHNT, CDR2 YYREEE, per germline (reference sequence). The CDR3 DNA reads as TGTGCCAGCAGCTTGCAAGGGGCCTCTGGAAACACCATATATTTT. It specifies CASSLQGASGNTIYF.

CDR3 sequence: CASSVETGANYEQYF. DNA for the CDR3: TGTGCCAGCAGCGTTGAGACAGGGGCCAACTACGAGCAGTACTTC. V usage is TRBV9 and J usage is TRBJ2-7; 8 nucleotides align to TRBD1. V shed 2 bases and J 3 bases; nucleotides not matched to a gene: 7. The CDR3 consists of 15 residues. Germline V CDR1 and CDR2: SGDLS, YYNGEE.

The chain has TRBV7-9 and TRBJ2-5; 7 positions agree with TRBD2. The V gene's germline CDR1 is SEHNR and CDR2 FQNEAQ (reference sequence). V dropped 2 bases and J dropped 2; count of bases not matched to a gene: 11. This CDR3 has 17 residues. The CDR3 coding sequence is TGTGCCAGCAGCTTATCAGTGCTAGCGGACATACAAGAGACCCAGTACTTC. Residues: CASSLSVLADIQETQYF.

This clone was detected a few times. CDR3 region: CASSLARGAGYTF. CDR3 nucleotides: TGTGCCAGCAGCTTAGCACGGGGGGCAGGCTACACCTTC. This rearrangement joins TRBV7-2 to TRBJ1-2; perhaps TRBD1 as D (6 bases). The CDR3 sequence is 13 residues long. V was pared by 0 bases and J by 8 bases, with 10 bases between. The germline V gene has CDR1 SGHTA and CDR2 FQGNSA.

This chain joins TRBV11-2 and TRBJ2-7; 12 bases match TRBD2. Germline V gives CDR1 SGHAT, CDR2 FQNNGV. This CDR3 is built from 17 residues. V shed 5 bases and J 4 bases; nucleotides not matched to a gene: 12. The DNA for the CDR3 is TGTGCCAGCAGCAACACGATCCGGACTAGCGGGAAGTACGAGCAGTACTTC. Protein sequence: CASSNTIRTSGKYEQYF.

The genes are TRBV5-1 and TRBJ2-1; 7 nucleotides agree with TRBD2. Trimming took 4 bases from V and 4 from J; bases not matched to a gene: 11. This CDR3 region has 16 residues. Germline assignment: CDR1 SGHRS and CDR2 YFSETQ. The CDR3 loop is CASSPATGGGYNEQFF. The CDR3 DNA sequence: TGCGCCAGCAGCCCGGCCACTGGCGGGGGATACAATGAGCAGTTCTTC.

The CDR3 nucleotides read TGTGCCAGCTCACCAGGTTCGCAGGTGAATTCACCCCTCCACTTT. Translation: CASSPGSQVNSPLHF. The chain recombines TRBV18 with TRBJ1-6; D remains ambiguous. Deletions cut 2 bases from V and 7 bases from J, with 12 bases between. Germline V gene data show CDR1 as KGHSH and CDR2 as LQKENI. The CDR3 runs to 15 residues.

The chain has TRBV7-9 and TRBJ2-7, with 10 bases that match TRBD1. The germline gives CDR1 SEHNR, CDR2 FQNEAQ (reference sequence). V lost 5 bases to trimming and J lost 7 bases; unmatched junction nucleotides: 11. This CDR3 has 15 amino acids. CDR3 sequence reads: CASSTDRGSGREQYF. In DNA, the CDR3 is TGTGCCAGCAGCACGGACAGGGGGTCCGGCCGGGAGCAGTACTTC.

The sample holds a few counts of this clone. V gene TRBV5-4 combines with J gene TRBJ2-1; D is ambiguous. This CDR3 is 9 amino acids long. With 3 bases removed from V and 15 bases from J, the gap between germline ends came to 7 bases. Germline CDR1 is SGHNT and CDR2 is YYREEE (reference sequence). CDR3 sequence reads: CASSSPVFF. As DNA, the CDR3 is TGTGCCAGCAGCTCCCCGGTGTTCTTC.

The rearrangement uses TRBV5-1 and TRBJ2-7; D not resolved. V shed 4 bases and J shed 0 bases, with 11 bases lying between them. The CDR3 is made up of 14 amino acids. CDR1 is SGHRS and CDR2 is YFSETQ in the germline V gene. This CDR3 reads CASSQQQPSYEQYF. DNA for the CDR3: TGCGCCAGCAGCCAACAACAGCCCTCCTACGAGCAGTACTTC.

This clone was detected once. This chain links TRBV5-1 with TRBJ1-1; 7 bases map to TRBD1. Germline CDR1 and CDR2: SGHRS and YFSETQ. CDR3 length: 14 amino acids. With V trimmed by 4 bases and J by 5 bases, 8 bases remained unmatched. CDR3 protein: CASSVGQLETEAFF. CDR3 coding DNA: TGCGCCAGCAGCGTGGGACAGTTGGAAACTGAAGCTTTCTTT.

This rearrangement joins TRBV4-2 to TRBJ2-7; D might be TRBD1 (5 bases). This CDR3 spans 14 amino acids. Germline CDR1 and CDR2: LGHNA and YNFKEQ. V shed 4 bases and J shed 0 bases, with 10 bases lying between them. CDR3 residues: CASSPQDSSYEQYF. The CDR3 nucleotides are TGTGCCAGCAGCCCGCAAGACAGCTCCTACGAGCAGTACTTC.

The chain employs TRBV6-4 and TRBJ1-2; D is unclear. Trimming pared 3 bases from V and 0 bases from J, leaving 5 bases between. The CDR3 length is 13 residues. Per germline, CDR1 MRHNA and CDR2 SNTAGT. DNA of the CDR3: TGTGCCAGCAGTGATTCTGCTAACTATGGCTACACCTTC. It codes for CASSDSANYGYTF.

As DNA, the CDR3 is TGTGCCAGCAGCTCCACAAGGGGAGGGGAGACCCAGTACTTC. Its protein is CASSSTRGGETQYF. The chain couples TRBV13 to TRBJ2-5; 7 positions agree with TRBD2. Germline assignment: CDR1 PRHDT and CDR2 FYEKMQ (reference sequence). The trim removed 4 bases at V and 5 bases at J, leaving 7 bases unmatched. This CDR3 spans 14 amino acids.

V usage is TRBV6-4 and J usage is TRBJ2-6; D gene ambiguous. Germline-derived CDR1 and CDR2 are MRHNA and SNTAGT. Trimming removed 0 bases from V and 0 bases from J, with 3 bases in between. This CDR3 contains 15 residues. Here the CDR3 reads CASSDSNSGANVLTF. The CDR3 region has the DNA TGTGCCAGCAGTGACTCCAACTCTGGGGCCAACGTCCTGACTTTC.

The chain employs TRBV6-5 and TRBJ2-7; D is possibly TRBD2 (6 bases). The CDR3 loop spans 14 amino acids. Trimming cost V 0 bases and J 6 bases, with 12 bases left between them. CDR1 MNHEY and CDR2 SVGAGI come from the germline V gene. The CDR3 nucleotides are TGTGCCAGCAGTTACTCCGGGAGATTAGTCGAGCAGTACTTC. It codes for CASSYSGRLVEQYF.

The rearrangement links TRBV25-1 to TRBJ1-4, with TRBD1 as a possible D gene (5 bases). The CDR3 covers 13 residues. V lost 5 bases and J lost 7, with 11 bases in between. CDR1 and CDR2 (germline): MGHDK, SYGVNS. CDR3 nucleotides: TGTGCCAGCAGTTTCGGGGGGGGTGAAAAACTGTTTTTT. As protein: CASSFGGGEKLFF.

This clone was recorded only once. This chain's CDR3 is CASSHRSYNEQFF. The CDR3 DNA follows: TGCGCCAGCAGCCACCGCAGTTACAATGAGCAGTTCTTC. The rearrangement joins TRBV5-1 to TRBJ2-1, with no clear D. Between the trimmed V and J ends, which lost 4 bases and 4 bases, there was a span of 9 bases. CDR3 length: 13 residues. CDR1 and CDR2 (germline): SGHRS, YFSETQ.

The CDR3 spells CASSTVSGRAGDNEQFF. The CDR3, as DNA: TGTGCCAGCAGCACCGTTAGCGGGAGGGCCGGGGACAATGAGCAGTTCTTC. This rearrangement joins TRBV7-9 to TRBJ2-1, with TRBD2 matching 11 bases. The J segment lost 5 bases and the V segment lost 5 bases, leaving 11 bases of the junction unmatched. The CDR3 runs 17 residues. CDR1 SEHNR and CDR2 FQNEAQ come from the germline V gene (reference sequence).